The 3 T cell receptor beta chains below were found in one sample sequenced in a study of CD8 T cells in ankylosing spondylitis. MiXCR was run by TCRdb on the 5' RACE reads, yielding one entry per CDR3 protein. Among roughly 130,000 distinct CDR3 sequences listed, around 13% were seen once. Sequencing input: blood, either unsorted or a sorted T cell fraction (not recorded which). These receptors were collected from a female donor with ankylosing spondylitis or in good health (not recorded which).

This clonotype was recorded at least ten times. This chain joins TRBV20-1 and TRBJ1-3, with unresolved D. This CDR3 is built from 14 residues. CDR1 and CDR2 (germline): DFQATT, SNEGSKA (reference sequence). Trimming left V 1 base short and J 8 bases short, with 15 bases between. CDR3 sequence reads: CSARVPGGGDTIYF. The CDR3 nucleotides are TGCAGTGCTAGAGTTCCTGGTGGCGGAGACACCATATATTTT.

This clonotype appeared many times. This rearrangement joins TRBV11-2 to TRBJ1-6; TRBD1 agrees at 9 bases. V trimming: 6 bases; J trimming: 10 bases; junction bases outside the gene matches: 19. The CDR3 sequence is 18 residues long. Germline V gene data show CDR1 as SGHAT and CDR2 as FQNNGV. In nucleotides, the CDR3 is TGTGCCAGCAGACGAATAGCAACTAGGACAGGGGAAGGGTCACCCCTCCACTTT. Protein product: CASRRIATRTGEGSPLHF. The full variable domain, with the rest looked up from reference TRBV11-2 and TRBJ1-6, is EAGVAQSPRYKIIEKRQSVAFWCNPISGHATLYWYQQILGQGPKLLIQFQNNGVVDDSQLPKDRFSAERLKGVDSTLKIQPAKLEDSAVYLCASRRIATRTGEGSPLHFGNGTRLTVT.

This rearrangement joins TRBV28 to TRBJ2-5; 9 bases match TRBD1. From germline, CDR1 is MDHEN and CDR2 SYDVKM. This CDR3 contains 17 residues. V shed 7 bases, J shed 4 bases, and the junction held 16 bases outside the gene matches. CDR3 DNA: TGTGCCAGCACTCCTACAGGGGGCGGGAATTGGCGAGAGACCCAGTACTTC. Residues: CASTPTGGGNWRETQYF.